The 20 T cell receptor beta chains reported below all come from one sample, sequenced in a study of OX40 agonist ivuxolimab in advanced cancers. Sequencing was performed with immunoSEQ multiplex PCR; in TCRdb, only in-frame clones are kept and a portion is missing. Of about 63,000 clones listed, roughly nine tenths are singletons. This material consisted of CD4+ or CD8+ T cells sorted from blood, taken in a trial of the OX40 agonist ivuxolimab. The source is an adult with an advanced solid tumor such as melanoma, head and neck, liver or kidney cancer.

This clone showed up just once. The J gene is TRBJ2-1, the V gene TRBV2; 8 bases match TRBD1. The CDR3 covers 16 residues. V gave up 6 bases and J gave up 0 bases; unmatched junction bases: 7. Germline values: CDR1 SNHLY, CDR2 FYNNEI. CDR3 DNA: TGTGCCAGCAGAGCCGGGACAGGAAGCTCCTACAATGAGCAGTTCTTC. It encodes CASRAGTGSSYNEQFF.

V is TRBV6-5 and J is TRBJ2-7, with D unresolved. Germline V gene data show CDR1 as MNHEY and CDR2 as SVGAGI. V was clipped by 2 bases and J by 1 base, with 6 bases between them. The CDR3 is 13 residues long. In nucleotides, the CDR3 is TGTGCCAGCAGTTACGAGGCTTCCTACGAGCAGTACTTC. As protein: CASSYEASYEQYF.

The chain employs TRBV29-1 and TRBJ2-1; 13 bases map to TRBD2. With V trimmed by 0 bases and J by 5 bases, 16 bases remained unmatched. There are 20 residues in the CDR3. Germline V gene lookup returns CDR1 SQVTM and CDR2 ANQGSEA. CDR3: CSVEDWINSTSGRNDNEQFF. The CDR3, as DNA: TGCAGCGTTGAAGATTGGATAAATTCGACTAGCGGGAGGAACGACAATGAGCAGTTCTTC.

V and J are TRBV5-1 and TRBJ1-1; TRBD1 aligns across 9 bases. The junction had 3 bases not matched to a gene; V was cut back by 0 bases and J by 0 bases. CDR3 length: 16 amino acids. The germline V gene has CDR1 SGHRS and CDR2 YFSETQ. Here the CDR3 reads CASSLETGGLNTEAFF. As DNA, the CDR3 is TGCGCCAGCAGCTTGGAGACAGGGGGATTGAACACTGAAGCTTTCTTT.

A single count supports this clone. V gene TRBV7-9 combines with J gene TRBJ2-7; the match to TRBD1 covers 8 bases. Trimming took 5 bases from V and 5 from J; bases not matched to a gene: 11. This CDR3 region has 15 residues. Germline values: CDR1 SEHNR, CDR2 FQNEAQ (reference sequence). The CDR3 loop reads CASSTWTGRLNEQYF. Here the CDR3 DNA reads TGTGCCAGCAGCACCTGGACAGGGAGGTTAAACGAGCAGTACTTC.

CDR3 in DNA: TGTGCCAGCAGCCCCAGGGTAGGGGAGACCCAGTACTTC. Translating gives CASSPRVGETQYF. V gene TRBV28 combines with J gene TRBJ2-5, with a tentative D call TRBD1 (5 bases). Trimming pared 6 bases from V and 5 bases from J, leaving 13 bases between. Germline V gene sequence: CDR1 MDHEN, CDR2 SYDVKM. CDR3 length equals 13 residues.

This rearrangement joins TRBV29-1 to TRBJ2-2; 9 nucleotides line up with TRBD1. V shed 4 bases and J 4 bases; nucleotides not matched to a gene: 7. This CDR3 region has 15 residues. The germline V gene encodes CDR1 SQVTM and CDR2 ANQGSEA. As DNA, the CDR3 is TGCAGCGTTGTTCCCGGGACAGGGTTCACCGGGGAGCTGTTTTTT. Translated: CSVVPGTGFTGELFF.

This clone has a single count. The chain couples TRBV19 to TRBJ2-1, with D unresolved. CDR3 length: 15 amino acids. Germline loops: CDR1 LNHDA, CDR2 SQIVND (reference sequence). Trimming shortened V by 3 bases and J by 0 bases, and 9 bases separated the two germline ends. The CDR3 DNA is TGTGCCAGTAGTATTGACTGGAGCTCCTACAATGAGCAGTTCTTC. As protein: CASSIDWSSYNEQFF.

This clone was counted only a few times. V usage is TRBV5-1 and J usage is TRBJ2-1, with 7 bases aligning to TRBD1. The V segment lost 0 bases and the J segment 4 bases; nucleotides outside the gene matches: 7. Germline values: CDR1 SGHRS, CDR2 YFSETQ. There are 16 residues in the CDR3. CDR3 sequence (DNA): TGCGCCAGCAGCTTGGTTGCGACAGGGAATTACAATGAGCAGTTCTTC. Protein sequence: CASSLVATGNYNEQFF.

The J gene is TRBJ1-1, the V gene TRBV19; D unclear. CDR3 length: 14 residues. Trimming shortened V by 0 bases and J by 1 base, and 6 bases separated the two germline ends. Germline lookup yields CDR1 LNHDA and CDR2 SQIVND (reference sequence). Here the CDR3 reads CASSIDKKNTEAFF. Here the CDR3 DNA reads TGTGCCAGTAGTATAGATAAGAAGAACACTGAAGCTTTCTTT.

This clone is judged medium-sized. This chain connects TRBV27 to TRBJ2-7, with TRBD1 as a possible D gene (5 bases). The V gene lost 5 bases and the J gene lost 2 bases, with 16 bases spanning the gap. CDR3 length: 15 residues. CDR1 MNHEY and CDR2 SMNVEV come from the germline V gene (reference sequence). The CDR3 loop is CASSPQKGKAYEQYF. CDR3 DNA: TGTGCCAGCAGTCCACAGAAGGGGAAAGCCTACGAGCAGTACTTC.

The genes are TRBV5-1 and TRBJ2-1; perhaps TRBD1 as D (6 bases). Germline CDR1 reads SGHRS; CDR2 reads YFSETQ. CDR3 size: 15 residues. V lost 0 bases and J 8 bases, leaving 15 bases between the germline ends. Here the CDR3 DNA reads TGCGCCAGCAGCTTGGTTTCGCAGGGGATGGATGAGCAGTTCTTC. Protein sequence: CASSLVSQGMDEQFF.

J is TRBJ1-1 and V is TRBV19; 7 positions agree with TRBD1. CDR1 and CDR2 (germline): LNHDA, SQIVND (reference sequence). Trimming took 4 bases from V and 5 from J; bases not matched to a gene: 7. The CDR3 is made up of 14 amino acids. The CDR3 bases are TGTGCCAGTAGTAGATTGACAGGGTCAACTGAAGCTTTCTTT. This encodes CASSRLTGSTEAFF.

In regard to this clone: The germline gene is not matched at one end of the junction; a read error may be the cause. This rearrangement joins TRBV10-2 to TRBJ2-1, with D perhaps given as TRBD1 or TRBD2 (5 bases each). The CDR3 sequence is 12 residues long. CDR1 WSHSY and CDR2 SAAADI come from the germline V gene. The CDR3 DNA is TGCGCCAGCAGTGAGTCCTCGGGGCTTACGATCTTC. It codes for CASSESSGLTIF.

The V gene is TRBV7-2, the J gene TRBJ1-1; D remains ambiguous. CDR1 is SGHTA and CDR2 is FQGNSA in the germline V gene. V was pared by 1 base and J by 4 bases, with 13 bases between. This CDR3 spans 15 amino acids. The CDR3, as DNA: TGTGCCAGCAGCTTAGGTTGGGGTCTTGGCACTGAAGCTTTCTTT. It specifies CASSLGWGLGTEAFF.

The chain joins TRBV19 to TRBJ2-3; 8 bases line up with TRBD1. The germline V gene has CDR1 LNHDA and CDR2 SQIVND (reference sequence). The CDR3 runs 18 residues. V gave up 1 base and J gave up 1 base; unmatched junction bases: 10. CDR3 in amino acids: CASSIVWTGLRGTDTQYF. The CDR3 DNA reads as TGTGCCAGTAGTATAGTTTGGACAGGGCTCCGGGGCACAGATACGCAGTATTTT. Variable domain in full (rest from reference TRBV19 and TRBJ2-3): DGGITQSPKYLFRKEGQNVTLSCEQNLNHDAMYWYRQDPGQGLRLIYYSQIVNDFQKGDIAEGYSVSREKKESFPLTVTSAQKNPTAFYLCASSIVWTGLRGTDTQYFGPGTRLTVL.

V usage is TRBV7-6 and J usage is TRBJ1-1; D not resolved. The ends were cut back, 4 bases at V and 3 bases at J, with 9 bases in the middle. CDR3 size: 13 residues. Germline CDR1 SGHVS, CDR2 FNYEAQ. CDR3 coding DNA: TGTGCCAGCAGCTCCCCTCCCCACACTGAAGCTTTCTTT. It is translated as CASSSPPHTEAFF.

This clone showed up just once. Other DNA sequences of this sample code for an identical CDR3. The J gene is TRBJ1-2, the V gene TRBV27; 8 nucleotides line up with TRBD1. Trimming cost V 8 bases and J 2 bases; bases outside gene matches: 4. The CDR3 runs to 13 residues. Germline V gene data show CDR1 as MNHEY and CDR2 as SMNVEV (reference sequence). This chain's CDR3 is CASSAGGNYGYTF. The CDR3, as DNA: TGTGCCAGCTCGGCAGGGGGCAACTATGGCTACACCTTC.

V is TRBV7-3 and J is TRBJ2-1, with a possible D match to TRBD2 (7 bases). This CDR3 is built from 19 residues. Per germline, CDR1 SGHTA and CDR2 FQGTGA. V dropped 3 bases and J dropped 2 bases, with 23 bases sitting between them. In nucleotides, the CDR3 is TGTGCCAGCAGCTTCACAGGGAGGGGCCTGGGTTTGGCCTACAATGAGCAGTTCTTC. Translated, it gives CASSFTGRGLGLAYNEQFF.

The rearrangement joins TRBV4-3 to TRBJ1-2; 8 bases line up with TRBD1. The CDR3 contains 15 residues. The J segment lost 6 bases and the V segment lost 3 bases, leaving 9 bases of the junction unmatched. Germline loops: CDR1 LGHNA, CDR2 YSLEER. CDR3 bases: TGCGCCAGCAGCCAGGAAGAGACAGGGGCGAATGGCTACACCTTC. Translated: CASSQEETGANGYTF.